The sequence of this T cell receptor (beta chain) was determined in a study of shared clonotypes between healthy human individuals. About the research overall: Donor composition was two women and three men, aged 18 to 49. There were three CD4 naive, three CD4 memory, two CD8 naive and one CD8 memory plates per donor.

Some clones are missing from TCRdb's copy, which holds only in-frame ones; the method was immunoSEQ multiplex PCR. The sample lists about 800,000 clones; 95% to 97% were seen once. This clone has just one count. Its antigen is not identified. General study points: The represented genetic and exposure-history diversity was limited by the small number of donors. Sorted-subset samples were not fully sequenced, rarefaction indicated.

The naive CD8 subset, CD45RO-negative cells positively selected for CCR7, excluded terminally differentiated effector memory CD45RA+ cells. The sequenced sample was naive CD8+ T cells sorted from blood. The origin of this receptor is a man aged 30-40 years in good health.

The CDR3 loop is CASSLPGTGHLGYTF. The CDR3 DNA sequence: TGTGCCAGCAGCCTACCGGGGACAGGCCATCTGGGCTACACCTTC. This rearrangement joins TRBV5-5 to TRBJ1-2; 8 nucleotides align to TRBD1. Germline trimming cut 4 bases from V and 8 bases from J; bases unmatched to any gene: 13. CDR3 length: 15 amino acids. Germline loops: CDR1 SGHKS, CDR2 YYEKEE (reference sequence).